This section outlines one T cell receptor beta chain sequence together with its context. A Seattle source enrolled patients during active infection and followed them longitudinally. Using immunoSEQ multiplex PCR, the repertoire was profiled, and TCRdb retains in-frame clones only, with some absent. The sample has some 240,000 clones; 80% to 90% are singletons. The CDR3 is made up of 14 amino acids. From germline, CDR1 is SGHRS and CDR2 YFSETQ. Trimming pared 2 bases from V and 4 bases from J, leaving 12 bases between. The data originate from a study of blood T cell repertoires in COVID-19. The rearrangement links TRBV5-1 to TRBJ1-1, with D possibly matching TRBD1 (6 bases). The sequence came from a woman in her 70s with COVID-19, enrolled during active disease. The specimen was peripheral blood. The CDR3 DNA is TGCGCCAGCAGCTTACAGGGAGTAGGCACTGAAGCTTTCTTT. Its protein is CASSLQGVGTEAFF.